These 21 T cell receptor beta chains were all obtained from the same sample, sequenced in a study of Graves' ophthalmopathy and Graves' hyperthyroidism. RNA transcripts were the template, and TCR beta CDR3 regions were amplified from them. HTBI primers were employed in first-round RT-PCR, then a second-round multiplex PCR followed. One entry per CDR3 protein, called by TCRdb with MiXCR from the multiplex PCR reads. The sample lists some 160,000 distinct CDR3 sequences, 39% occurring once. The source material was peripheral blood. Source of these receptors: a man aged 30-40 years with Graves' ophthalmopathy.

This clonotype was seen at least ten times. The rearrangement links TRBV28 to TRBJ1-1; D call uncertain. The CDR3 extends over 11 amino acids. The V end was cut by 7 bases, the J end by 0 bases, with 3 bases between. Germline lookup yields CDR1 MDHEN and CDR2 SYDVKM. The CDR3 is CASTLNTEAFF. The CDR3, as DNA: TGTGCCAGCACCCTGAACACTGAAGCTTTCTTT.

There are a few counts of this clonotype. This chain joins TRBV12-3 or TRBV12-4 and TRBJ2-5; 11 bases agree with TRBD2. This CDR3 has 15 residues. V was clipped by 6 bases and J by 5 bases; unmatched bases: 8. In DNA, the CDR3 is TGTGCCAGCAGCTCCGGGACTAGCGGTCCCGAGACCCAGTACTTC. It translates to CASSSGTSGPETQYF.

V gene TRBV12-3 or TRBV12-4 combines with J gene TRBJ2-7; D might be TRBD1 (5 bases). The CDR3 consists of 15 residues. V was clipped by 2 bases and J by 1 base, with 12 bases between them. The CDR3 reads CASSLKGARSYEQYF. Here the CDR3 DNA reads TGTGCCAGCAGTTTAAAAGGGGCCCGATCCTACGAGCAGTACTTC.

This clonotype was observed a few times. The chain links TRBV7-3 to TRBJ2-5, with TRBD2 as a possible D gene (5 bases). Germline CDR1 and CDR2: SGHTA and FQGTGA. V shed 2 bases and J shed 1 base, with 17 bases lying between them. The CDR3 has 17 amino acids. The CDR3 here is CASSLAPGDGGQETQYF. The CDR3, as DNA: TGTGCCAGCAGCTTAGCCCCCGGGGATGGCGGCCAAGAGACCCAGTACTTC.

This clonotype was counted at least ten times. A much larger clonotype is one base distant, so this may be a read error. The V gene is TRBV6-2 or TRBV6-3, the J gene TRBJ1-5; D is undetermined. Germline CDR1 MNHEY, CDR2 SVGEGT. CDR3 size: 13 residues. This chain's CDR3 is CASSYSTTQLQHF. The CDR3 nucleotides read TGTGCCAGCAGTTACTCGACGACTCAGCTCCAGCATTTT.

This clonotype was counted ten times or more. The J gene is TRBJ1-1, the V gene TRBV6-5; 8 bases align to TRBD1. The CDR3 is 15 residues long. J was trimmed by 2 bases and V by 2 bases; bases with no gene match: 4. The germline V gene encodes CDR1 MNHEY and CDR2 SVGAGI. The CDR3 bases are TGTGCCAGCAGTTACAACCCAGGGGGCAACACTGAAGCTTTCTTT. Encoded protein: CASSYNPGGNTEAFF.

In this sample, this clonotype turned up many times. V gene TRBV5-1 combines with J gene TRBJ1-2, with D unclear. Germline CDR1 and CDR2: SGHRS and YFSETQ. The CDR3 consists of 14 residues. V was cut by 4 bases and J by 0 bases, with 10 bases left in between. CDR3 in amino acids: CASSTGSTNYGYTF. The DNA for the CDR3 is TGCGCCAGCAGCACCGGGTCGACTAACTATGGCTACACCTTC.

This clonotype was found many times. V is TRBV27 and J is TRBJ1-5; D unclear. The CDR3 has 12 amino acids. Germline V gene sequence: CDR1 MNHEY, CDR2 SMNVEV (reference sequence). V lost 3 bases to trimming and J lost 4 bases, with 4 bases between them. Written as DNA, the CDR3 is TGTGCCAGCAGTTTCACAAATCAGCCCCAGCATTTT. It translates to CASSFTNQPQHF.

This clonotype was seen only a few times. The chain couples TRBV6-5 to TRBJ2-7; 11 bases match TRBD2. The CDR3 consists of 15 residues. J lost 4 bases, V lost 2 bases, and 4 bases had no gene match. CDR1 MNHEY and CDR2 SVGAGI come from the germline V gene. CDR3 amino acids: CASSYGLAGPYEQYF. CDR3 in DNA: TGTGCCAGCAGTTACGGACTAGCGGGCCCATACGAGCAGTACTTC.

In this sample, this clonotype turned up many times. The chain joins TRBV12-5 to TRBJ1-1; D might be TRBD1 (6 bases). The CDR3 sequence is 16 residues long. Trimming took 0 bases from V and 1 from J, leaving 12 bases between them. Germline lookup yields CDR1 LGHNT and CDR2 FRNRAP. CDR3 sequence: CASGLVLGQRNTEAFF. CDR3 sequence (DNA): TGTGCTAGTGGTTTGGTTCTCGGACAGAGGAACACTGAAGCTTTCTTT.

The chain carries TRBV6-1 and TRBJ1-5; a weak D match, TRBD1 (5 bases). The CDR3 is made up of 16 amino acids. The germline gives CDR1 MNHNS, CDR2 SASEGT. The V end lost 6 bases, the J end lost 5 bases, and 20 bases lay between the germline ends. CDR3 coding DNA: TGTGCCAGCAGACCTATGACAGAGGGCGGACATCAGCCCCAGCATTTT. This sequence encodes CASRPMTEGGHQPQHF.

This clonotype was observed many times. The V gene is TRBV20-1, the J gene TRBJ2-7; 10 bases map to TRBD2. J gave up 2 bases and V 5 bases, and 6 bases lay outside the gene matches. Germline CDR1 reads DFQATT; CDR2 reads SNEGSKA (reference sequence). CDR3 size: 14 residues. CDR3 bases: TGCAGTGCTTCTTCCGGGACTAGCGCCTACGAGCAGTACTTC. Translation: CSASSGTSAYEQYF.

The V call is TRBV6-1, the J call TRBJ2-2, with a tentative D call TRBD1 (6 bases). The CDR3 is 15 amino acids. Looked up from germline, CDR1 is MNHNS and CDR2 is SASEGT. V was cut by 5 bases and J by 7 bases, with 17 bases left in between. The chain's CDR3 is CASSRDTSLYGELFF. The CDR3 nucleotides read TGTGCCAGCAGTAGGGACACATCGTTATACGGGGAGCTGTTTTTT.

The chain has TRBV6-2 or TRBV6-3 and TRBJ1-6; perhaps TRBD1 as D (6 bases). The CDR3 is 17 amino acids. V lost 10 bases to trimming and J lost 4 bases, with 23 bases between them. From germline, CDR1 is MNHEY and CDR2 SVGEGT. CDR3 protein: CATSPWTARNYNSPLHF. The CDR3 region has the DNA TGTGCCACCAGCCCATGGACAGCCCGAAATTATAATTCACCCCTCCACTTT.

This clonotype was counted ten times or more. The chain recombines TRBV11-1 with TRBJ2-7, with unresolved D. V lost 1 base and J 2 bases, leaving 18 bases between the germline ends. The CDR3 sequence is 17 residues long. Germline values: CDR1 SGHAT, CDR2 FQDESV (reference sequence). The CDR3 sequence: CASSLESRVGLPYEQYF. The CDR3 DNA is TGTGCCAGCAGCTTAGAATCCCGAGTTGGCCTCCCCTACGAGCAGTACTTC.

This clonotype showed up many times. This chain links TRBV12-3 or TRBV12-4 with TRBJ2-7; possibly TRBD1 for D (5 bases). This CDR3 contains 14 residues. Trimming cost V 5 bases and J 3 bases, with 14 bases left between them. The CDR3 here is CASSPSTERYEQYF. CDR3 sequence (DNA): TGTGCCAGCAGTCCATCGACAGAACGCTACGAGCAGTACTTC.

This clonotype was counted at least ten times. The genes are TRBV13 and TRBJ2-7, with 7 nucleotides matching TRBD2. The V and J ends lost 1 base and 0 bases, in that order; junction bases with no gene match: 0. This CDR3 spans 14 amino acids. The germline CDR1 and CDR2 sequences are PRHDT and FYEKMQ (reference sequence). The CDR3 reads CASSLASGSYEQYF. In nucleotides, the CDR3 is TGTGCCAGCAGCTTAGCTAGCGGCTCCTACGAGCAGTACTTC.

CDR3 loop: CASSSWAVSSYEQYF. CDR3 bases: TGTGCCAGCAGTTCGTGGGCAGTGAGCTCCTACGAGCAGTACTTC. The J gene is TRBJ2-7, the V gene TRBV6-2 or TRBV6-3, with D uncertain. Germline V gives CDR1 MNHEY, CDR2 SVGEGT. V was clipped by 4 bases and J by 0 bases, with 13 bases between them. This CDR3 contains 15 residues.

The table lists this clonotype with many counts. This sequence joins TRBV29-1 and TRBJ1-1; D is uncertain. V was clipped by 7 bases and J by 5 bases, with 11 bases between them. The CDR3 is 11 residues long. Germline V lookup: CDR1 SQVTM, CDR2 ANQGSEA. The CDR3 reads CSAREYTEAFF. CDR3 bases: TGCAGCGCAAGAGAGTATACTGAAGCTTTCTTT.

This clonotype was observed many times. This rearrangement joins TRBV7-8 to TRBJ2-5, with D perhaps matching TRBD2 (6 bases). Germline CDR1 reads SGHVS; CDR2 reads FQNEAQ. With 5 bases removed from V and 4 bases from J, the gap between germline ends came to 14 bases. The CDR3 extends over 14 amino acids. CDR3 nucleotide sequence: TGTGCCAGCAGCACGGACTATCCCCGAGAGACCCAGTACTTC. Translated: CASSTDYPRETQYF.

The V and J genes are TRBV30 and TRBJ1-2, with D unresolved. The germline gives CDR1 GTSNPN, CDR2 SVGIG (reference sequence). This CDR3 has 14 amino acids. V dropped 4 bases and J dropped 4 bases, with 16 bases sitting between them. CDR3 amino acids: CAWNYPGSRYGYTF. DNA of the CDR3: TGTGCCTGGAACTACCCCGGGTCCCGCTATGGCTACACCTTC.